These 28 T cell receptor beta chains share one sample of origin, sequenced in a study of T-cell memory formation after mild COVID-19. Using its own MiXCR run on the 5' RACE reads, TCRdb lists one record per CDR3 protein. This sample has about 340,000 distinct CDR3 sequences; 15% to 20% occur once, and the top ten carry about a fifth. Sequencing used PBMCs or a T cell subset sorted from them (not recorded which). These receptors all come from a man aged 18 to 30 who had mild COVID-19 (a few samples of this study predate the infection). Cell type and time point are not known.

CDR3 sequence reads: CASSQESSGSSGYTF. The CDR3 region has the DNA TGCGCCAGCAGCCAAGAATCCTCGGGTAGTAGTGGCTACACCTTC. The chain uses TRBV4-3 and TRBJ1-2, with D hard to call. Trimming took off 0 bases at V and 7 bases at J, with 15 bases between the two ends. The CDR3 runs to 15 residues. CDR1 LGHNA and CDR2 YSLEER come from the germline V gene.

The chain joins TRBV4-1 to TRBJ1-6; TRBD1 is a possible D gene (6 bases). The germline V and J ends were trimmed by 3 bases and 10 bases, with 7 bases remaining between them. The CDR3 contains 12 residues. Germline V gene sequence: CDR1 MGHRA, CDR2 YSYEKL. The CDR3 sequence: CASSQGGSPLHF. The CDR3 coding sequence is TGCGCCAGCAGCCAGGGGGGCTCACCCCTCCACTTT.

This clonotype was observed a handful of times. CDR3 residues: CASSEGLGIVTDTQYF. The CDR3 nucleotides read TGTGCCAGCAGCGAAGGACTAGGCATTGTCACAGATACGCAGTATTTT. This rearrangement joins TRBV7-9 to TRBJ2-3; 7 nucleotides line up with TRBD2. From germline, CDR1 is SEHNR and CDR2 FQNEAQ (reference sequence). J was trimmed by 2 bases and V by 5 bases; bases with no gene match: 10. The CDR3 consists of 16 residues. The variable domain in full, completed from reference TRBV7-9 and TRBJ2-3, reads DTGVSQNPRHKITKRGQNVTFRCDPISEHNRLYWYRQTLGQGPEFLTYFQNEAQLEKSRLLSDRFSAERPKGSFSTLEIQRTEQGDSAMYLCASSEGLGIVTDTQYFGPGTRLTVL.

J is TRBJ1-2 and V is TRBV9, with a tentative D call TRBD1 (5 bases). Germline V lookup: CDR1 SGDLS, CDR2 YYNGEE. The V gene lost 0 bases and the J gene lost 4 bases, with 13 bases spanning the gap. The CDR3 sequence is 15 residues long. In DNA form, the CDR3 reads TGTGCCAGCAGCGTAGCCGGGGCGGAAGGCTATGGCTACACCTTC. This encodes CASSVAGAEGYGYTF. Together with reference TRBV9 and TRBJ1-2, the CDR3 gives the full variable domain: DSGVTQTPKHLITATGQRVTLRCSPRSGDLSVYWYQQSLDQGLQFLIQYYNGEERAKGNILERFSAQQFPDLHSELNLSSLELGDSALYFCASSVAGAEGYGYTFGSGTRLTVV.

V is TRBV28 and J is TRBJ2-3; 9 positions agree with TRBD2. J lost 1 base, V lost 7 bases, and 12 bases had no gene match. This CDR3 has 17 amino acids. Germline V CDR1 and CDR2: MDHEN, SYDVKM. CDR3 DNA: TGTGCCAGCACCTCTCCTGCGGGGGGGCCCCGCACAGATACGCAGTATTTT. Encoded protein: CASTSPAGGPRTDTQYF.

This clonotype showed up just a few times. This sequence joins TRBV28 and TRBJ1-2; D gene ambiguous. The CDR3 is 14 amino acids. Looked up from germline, CDR1 is MDHEN and CDR2 is SYDVKM. Trimming cost V 8 bases and J 2 bases, with 15 bases left between them. This CDR3 reads CASRREALNYGYTF. The CDR3, as DNA: TGTGCCAGCCGTCGGGAGGCCCTCAACTATGGCTACACCTTC.

At least ten counts were recorded for this clonotype. The chain joins TRBV7-9 to TRBJ1-6; 8 bases agree with TRBD1. CDR1 is SEHNR and CDR2 is FQNEAQ in the germline V gene (reference sequence). The CDR3 is 14 residues long. V lost 4 bases to trimming and J lost 10 bases; unmatched junction nucleotides: 6. CDR3 loop: CASSSGQGGSPLHF. In DNA, the CDR3 is TGTGCCAGCAGCTCCGGACAGGGAGGGTCACCCCTCCACTTT. The full variable domain, in which reference TRBV7-9 and TRBJ1-6 provide the parts outside the CDR3, is DTGVSQNPRHKITKRGQNVTFRCDPISEHNRLYWYRQTLGQGPEFLTYFQNEAQLEKSRLLSDRFSAERPKGSFSTLEIQRTEQGDSAMYLCASSSGQGGSPLHFGNGTRLTVT.

This chain uses TRBV10-3 with TRBJ2-7, with 7 bases matching TRBD1. The J segment lost 2 bases and the V segment lost 2 bases, leaving 9 bases of the junction unmatched. The germline V gene encodes CDR1 ENHRY and CDR2 SYGVKD. This CDR3 comprises 16 residues. CDR3 coding DNA: TGTGCCATCAGTGAGGAGTCGACAGGGATCCCCTACGAGCAGTACTTC. It translates to CAISEESTGIPYEQYF.

This clonotype was observed a handful of times. The chain combines TRBV5-1 with TRBJ2-1; 8 nucleotides line up with TRBD2. J gave up 3 bases and V 4 bases, and 12 bases lay outside the gene matches. Germline V gene lookup returns CDR1 SGHRS and CDR2 YFSETQ. The CDR3 consists of 17 residues. The DNA for the CDR3 is TGCGCCAGCAGCCCGGTGAGGCGGGGGGACGACTACAATGAGCAGTTCTTC. Translating it yields CASSPVRRGDDYNEQFF.

The gene calls are TRBV9 and TRBJ2-2, with D perhaps given as TRBD1 or TRBD2 (6 bases each). Trimming removed 0 bases at V and 2 bases at J, with 11 bases between. Germline V gene sequence: CDR1 SGDLS, CDR2 YYNGEE. This CDR3 region has 16 residues. The CDR3 coding sequence is TGTGCCAGCAGCGTAGTTCCGGGGGCCAACACCGGGGAGCTGTTTTTT. This translates into CASSVVPGANTGELFF.

This clonotype was counted a few times. The chain combines TRBV20-1 with TRBJ2-5, with 8 bases aligning to TRBD2. CDR3 size: 15 residues. Germline V lookup: CDR1 DFQATT, CDR2 SNEGSKA (reference sequence). V lost 2 bases, J lost 4 bases, and 9 bases stayed unmatched. The CDR3 spells CSARTGGNFAETQYF. The DNA for the CDR3 is TGCAGTGCTAGAACGGGGGGGAACTTCGCAGAGACCCAGTACTTC.

The V and J genes are TRBV2 and TRBJ1-3, with a possible D match to TRBD1 (5 bases). The V and J ends lost 6 bases and 0 bases respectively, with 12 bases between them. The CDR3 consists of 15 residues. CDR1 is SNHLY and CDR2 is FYNNEI in the germline V gene. The CDR3 DNA follows: TGTGCCAGCAGGGGGACGGAGAACTCTGGAAACACCATATATTTT. This sequence encodes CASRGTENSGNTIYF. Full variable domain (missing parts from reference TRBV2 and TRBJ1-3): EPEVTQTPSHQVTQMGQEVILRCVPISNHLYFYWYRQILGQKVEFLVSFYNNEISEKSEIFDDQFSVERPDGSNFTLKIRSTKLEDSAMYFCASRGTENSGNTIYFGEGSWLTVV.

The chain is built from TRBV6-5 and TRBJ1-1; D not resolved. CDR1 is MNHEY and CDR2 is SVGAGI in the germline V gene. The CDR3 is made up of 12 amino acids. The germline V and J ends were trimmed by 6 bases and 3 bases, with 8 bases remaining between them. The CDR3 nucleotides read TGTGCCAGCAGCCGAGGAGACACTGAAGCTTTCTTT. As protein: CASSRGDTEAFF.

This clonotype appeared many times. V gene TRBV7-2 combines with J gene TRBJ2-1; D might be TRBD1 (5 bases). The CDR3 has 16 amino acids. V gave up 1 base and J gave up 0 bases, with 10 bases separating them. Looked up from germline, CDR1 is SGHTA and CDR2 is FQGNSA. The CDR3 here is CASSLGQFSSYNEQFF. The CDR3 DNA reads TGTGCCAGCAGCTTAGGACAGTTTAGCTCCTACAATGAGCAGTTCTTC.

This clonotype was detected a few times. The gene calls are TRBV5-5 and TRBJ1-5; D is uncertain. This CDR3 has 16 amino acids. From germline, CDR1 is SGHKS and CDR2 YYEKEE (reference sequence). Trimming took 4 bases from V and 2 from J, leaving 16 bases between them. This CDR3 is CASSPRLVRRNQPQHF. The CDR3 DNA reads as TGTGCCAGCAGCCCTCGGTTGGTTAGGCGCAATCAGCCCCAGCATTTT. Complete variable domain (other parts from reference TRBV5-5 and TRBJ1-5): DAGVTQSPTHLIKTRGQQVTLRCSPISGHKSVSWYQQVLGQGPQFIFQYYEKEERGRGNFPDRFSARQFPNYSSELNVNALLLGDSALYLCASSPRLVRRNQPQHFGDGTRLSIL.

This clonotype turned up a few times. The chain uses TRBV19 and TRBJ2-3; D gene unclear. Trimming left V 8 bases short and J 1 base short, with 13 bases between. CDR3 size: 14 residues. CDR1 is LNHDA and CDR2 is SQIVND in the germline V gene (reference sequence). CDR3 region: CASCPAGGTDTQYF. The DNA of the CDR3 is TGTGCCAGTTGCCCCGCCGGAGGCACAGATACGCAGTATTTT. The full variable domain, rest sourced from reference TRBV19 and TRBJ2-3, is DGGITQSPKYLFRKEGQNVTLSCEQNLNHDAMYWYRQDPGQGLRLIYYSQIVNDFQKGDIAEGYSVSREKKESFPLTVTSAQKNPTAFYLCASCPAGGTDTQYFGPGTRLTVL.

Regarding this clonotype: At one of its ends the junction is not consistent with the germline gene, which may arise from a read error. CDR3 sequence reads: CASRLAESYGYTF. For the CDR3, the DNA is TGCGCCAGCAGATTGGCGGAGAGCTATGGCTACACCTTC. The chain joins TRBV5-1 to TRBJ1-2, with D hard to call. CDR1 is SGHRS, CDR2 YFSETQ, per germline. The CDR3 has 13 amino acids.

The rearrangement uses TRBV19 and TRBJ1-1, with 10 bases identical to TRBD1. The J segment lost 7 bases and the V segment lost 7 bases, leaving 12 bases of the junction unmatched. The CDR3 runs to 15 residues. Germline loops: CDR1 LNHDA, CDR2 SQIVND (reference sequence). CDR3 sequence: CASILDRGGNIEAFF. In DNA, the CDR3 is TGTGCCAGTATTCTGGACAGGGGGGGAAATATTGAAGCTTTCTTT.

In its sample, this clonotype was seen a few times. The chain combines TRBV4-3 with TRBJ2-3; TRBD2 matches 7 bases. Germline V lookup: CDR1 LGHNA, CDR2 YSLEER. The CDR3 is made up of 17 amino acids. The V segment lost 0 bases and the J segment 4 bases; nucleotides outside the gene matches: 10. The chain's CDR3 is CASSQDYSAGRSDTQYF. The CDR3, as DNA: TGCGCCAGCAGCCAAGATTATTCAGCCGGGAGGTCAGATACGCAGTATTTT.

This clonotype was counted only a few times. The gene calls are TRBV5-1 and TRBJ1-4; 7 nucleotides agree with TRBD1. The CDR3 has 14 residues. Per germline, CDR1 SGHRS and CDR2 YFSETQ. The J segment lost 5 bases and the V segment lost 0 bases, leaving 1 base of the junction unmatched. The CDR3 region is CASSLGTGNEKLFF. In nucleotides, the CDR3 is TGCGCCAGCAGCTTGGGGACAGGAAATGAAAAACTGTTTTTT.

This clonotype was picked up a small number of times. The chain has TRBV4-3 and TRBJ1-2; no firm D call. V was pared by 0 bases and J by 4 bases, with 12 bases between. CDR1 and CDR2 (germline): LGHNA, YSLEER. The CDR3 sequence is 15 residues long. The CDR3 protein is CASSQDVYKTYGYTF. CDR3 coding DNA: TGCGCCAGCAGCCAAGATGTGTACAAGACCTATGGCTACACCTTC.

The rearrangement uses TRBV12-3 or TRBV12-4 and TRBJ1-5, with 9 nucleotides matching TRBD1. V lost 4 bases to trimming and J lost 6 bases; unmatched junction nucleotides: 4. This CDR3 has 14 residues. The CDR3 DNA follows: TGTGCCAGCAGTTGGGGACAGGGCATTCAGCCCCAGCATTTT. The encoded protein is CASSWGQGIQPQHF.

This clonotype has a handful of counts. The chain recombines TRBV7-2 with TRBJ1-5; 11 bases map to TRBD1. Trimming cost V 1 base and J 7 bases; bases outside gene matches: 3. This CDR3 has 15 residues. Germline CDR1 is SGHTA and CDR2 is FQGNSA. The CDR3 nucleotides read TGTGCCAGCAGCTTAGTGTGGGACAGGGGGCAGCCCCAGCATTTT. This translates into CASSLVWDRGQPQHF.

This chain connects TRBV6-5 to TRBJ2-5; no reliable D call. Germline CDR1 and CDR2: MNHEY and SVGAGI. The CDR3 totals 12 residues. Trimming removed 7 bases from V and 5 bases from J, with 11 bases in between. The CDR3 DNA reads TGTGCCAGCACCCGAACGGTGGAGACCCAGTACTTC. This gives the protein CASTRTVETQYF.

This clonotype occurred a few times. The genes are TRBV7-9 and TRBJ2-7; D not certain. V shed 5 bases and J shed 5 bases, with 10 bases lying between them. This CDR3 has 12 residues. Germline CDR1 SEHNR, CDR2 FQNEAQ (reference sequence). The DNA of the CDR3 is TGTGCCAGCAGCGTAGATGGCCACGAGCAGTACGTC. It translates to CASSVDGHEQYV.

This clonotype was seen more than once but under ten times. CDR3 in amino acids: CASSSRTGDTQYF. CDR3 DNA sequence: TGTGCCAGCAGCTCTCGGACAGGGGATACGCAGTATTTT. The chain carries TRBV7-3 and TRBJ2-3; 8 nucleotides agree with TRBD1. V lost 4 bases, J lost 6 bases, and 3 bases stayed unmatched. The germline gives CDR1 SGHTA, CDR2 FQGTGA. The CDR3 length is 13 residues.

At least ten counts were recorded for this clonotype. This chain connects TRBV19 to TRBJ2-1; D may match TRBD1 or TRBD2 (5 bases each). V was shortened by 6 bases and J by 0 bases, with 24 bases between the two germline ends. CDR3 length: 19 residues. Germline assignment: CDR1 LNHDA and CDR2 SQIVND (reference sequence). CDR3 loop: CASSSASDSFRGSYNEQFF. The CDR3 DNA reads TGTGCCAGTAGCTCCGCCTCTGACAGTTTTCGGGGCTCCTACAATGAGCAGTTCTTC.

This chain connects TRBV4-2 to TRBJ1-1, with D perhaps matching TRBD1 (6 bases). There are 17 residues in the CDR3. V was pared by 4 bases and J by 1 base, with 19 bases between. Germline CDR1 reads LGHNA; CDR2 reads YNFKEQ. The CDR3 nucleotides are TGTGCCAGCAGCCGGTATACGATCGGACAGACGAACACTGAAGCTTTCTTT. This sequence encodes CASSRYTIGQTNTEAFF.